The clone carrying this T cell receptor (beta chain) appeared a single time. Its antigen is still unknown. The data are from a study of T cell responses to AZD1222 COVID-19 vaccine. Background on the study: Researchers grouped second doses given at about 4 or about 12 weeks into one pool.

The method was immunoSEQ multiplex PCR; TCRdb's version includes in-frame clones alone and lacks a portion of them. The data show some 170,000 clones, 85% to 90% seen once. Germline trimming cut 5 bases from V and 6 bases from J; bases unmatched to any gene: 17. The germline gives CDR1 LNHDA, CDR2 SQIVND (reference sequence). The CDR3 runs to 17 residues. Points from the study as a whole: With dominance at 160-218 and 743-854, vaccine-associated CD4 TCRs spanned spike. Nearly half of unique spike-specific TCRs reportedly avoided B.1.351 and B.1.1.7 mutated regions.

The origin of this receptor is an adult in good health. The specimen was peripheral blood, collected on day 0 of AZD1222 vaccination. This rearrangement joins TRBV19 to TRBJ1-2, with 8 bases identical to TRBD1. The CDR3 reads CASSSPDREFRIHGYTF. CDR3 in DNA: TGTGCCAGTAGTTCGCCGGACAGGGAATTCAGGATCCATGGCTACACCTTC.